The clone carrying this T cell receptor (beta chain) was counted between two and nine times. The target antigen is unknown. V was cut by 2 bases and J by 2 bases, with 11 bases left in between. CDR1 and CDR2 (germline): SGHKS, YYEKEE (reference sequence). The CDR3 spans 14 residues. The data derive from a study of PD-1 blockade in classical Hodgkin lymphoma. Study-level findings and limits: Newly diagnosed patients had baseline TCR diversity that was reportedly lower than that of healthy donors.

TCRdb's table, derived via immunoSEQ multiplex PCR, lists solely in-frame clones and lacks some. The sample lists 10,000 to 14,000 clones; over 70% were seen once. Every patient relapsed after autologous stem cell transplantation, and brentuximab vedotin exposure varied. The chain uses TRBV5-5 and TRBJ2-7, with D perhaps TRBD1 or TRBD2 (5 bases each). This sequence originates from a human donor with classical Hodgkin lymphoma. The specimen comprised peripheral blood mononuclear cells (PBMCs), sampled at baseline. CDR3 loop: CASSLTGTAYEQYF. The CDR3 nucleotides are TGTGCCAGCAGCTTAACCGGGACGGCCTACGAGCAGTACTTC.